The source of this T cell receptor beta chain is a study of blood T cell repertoires in COVID-19. Clones were read by immunoSEQ multiplex PCR, and TCRdb kept only the in-frame ones, dropping some. The profile shows 300,000 or so clones, 87% of them singletons. Clinical histories supplied by participants themselves formed the basis of cohort assignment. In Cohort 3, a recovered donor had either two negative PCRs, clearance, or symptom resolution. The ends lost 6 bases at V and 7 bases at J; junction bases unmatched: 6. Germline CDR1 is MDHEN and CDR2 is SYDVKM. The CDR3 is 14 residues long. The chain couples TRBV28 to TRBJ1-6; 7 nucleotides agree with TRBD1. The TCR sequence derives from a woman in her twenties or thirties who had recovered from COVID-19. Sequenced sample: PBMCs or T cells enriched from blood (not recorded which). DNA of the CDR3: TGTGCCAGCAGGCTGGGGACAGTAAATTCACCCCTCCACTTT. Translating gives CASRLGTVNSPLHF.